This TCR beta chain was recorded in a study of cytomegalovirus exposure and HLA in healthy donors. J lost 4 bases, V lost 4 bases, and 9 bases had no gene match. The CDR3 has 16 amino acids. Germline V CDR1 and CDR2: MDHEN, SYDVKM. With 60 Vbeta and 13 Jbeta primers, the PCR was carried out. Assay used: immunoSEQ multiplex PCR; TCRdb lists only in-frame clones, some missing. This table holds about 130,000 clones, roughly 81% found once. The chain couples TRBV28 to TRBJ2-3; 9 bases fit TRBD1. This clonotype was sampled from a woman aged 30 to 39 in good health and CMV-seronegative. The specimen was PBMCs. This CDR3 reads CASSSPSGTGSDTQYF. In DNA, the CDR3 is TGTGCCAGCAGTTCCCCCTCCGGGACAGGGTCAGATACGCAGTATTTT.